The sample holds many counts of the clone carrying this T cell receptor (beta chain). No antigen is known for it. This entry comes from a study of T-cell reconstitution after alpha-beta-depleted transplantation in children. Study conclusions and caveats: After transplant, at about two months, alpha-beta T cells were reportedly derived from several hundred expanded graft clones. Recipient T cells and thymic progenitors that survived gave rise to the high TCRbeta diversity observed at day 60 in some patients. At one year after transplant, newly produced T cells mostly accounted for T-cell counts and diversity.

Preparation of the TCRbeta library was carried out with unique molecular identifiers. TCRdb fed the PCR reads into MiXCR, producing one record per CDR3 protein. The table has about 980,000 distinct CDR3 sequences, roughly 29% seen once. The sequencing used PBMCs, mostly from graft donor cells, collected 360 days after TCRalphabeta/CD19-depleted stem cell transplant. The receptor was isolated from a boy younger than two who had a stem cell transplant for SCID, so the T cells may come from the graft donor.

DNA of the CDR3: TGCGCCAGCAGTATGGGGAATACGCAGTATTTT. Protein sequence: CASSMGNTQYF. The chain employs TRBV10-2 and TRBJ2-3; D is uncertain. CDR3 length: 11 amino acids. Trimming left V 5 bases short and J 7 bases short, with 7 bases between. Germline CDR1 WSHSY, CDR2 SAAADI.